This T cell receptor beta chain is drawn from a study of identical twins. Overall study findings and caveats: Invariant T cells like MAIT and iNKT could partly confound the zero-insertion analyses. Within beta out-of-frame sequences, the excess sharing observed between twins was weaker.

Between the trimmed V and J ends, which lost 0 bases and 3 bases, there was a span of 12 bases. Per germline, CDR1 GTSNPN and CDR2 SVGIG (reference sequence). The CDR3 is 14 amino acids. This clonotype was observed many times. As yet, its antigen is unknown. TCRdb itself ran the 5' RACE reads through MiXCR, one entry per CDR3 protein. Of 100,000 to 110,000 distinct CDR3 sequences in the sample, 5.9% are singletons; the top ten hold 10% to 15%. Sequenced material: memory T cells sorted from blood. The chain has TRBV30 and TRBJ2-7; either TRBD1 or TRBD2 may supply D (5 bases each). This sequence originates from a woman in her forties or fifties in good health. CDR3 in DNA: TGTGCCTGGAGTGTAGGAGGACAAATCTACGAGCAGTACTTC. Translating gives CAWSVGGQIYEQYF.